This is a list of T cell receptor beta chains from one sample in a study of cytomegalovirus exposure and HLA in healthy donors. Using immunoSEQ multiplex PCR, the repertoire was profiled, and TCRdb retains in-frame clones only, with some absent. The sample contains about 160,000 clones, over 70% of which appear only once. Sample: PBMCs. These receptors came from a woman between 18 and 30 years old in good health and CMV-seronegative. CDR3s leave out the opening cysteine and the closing phenylalanine or tryptophan. A D gene is named only where the DNA matches it firmly. Clone size appears in some rows only: once, few, many, or a class for an expanded clone.

TRBD1 | TRBJ1-2 | - | TRBV5-5 | ASSAPGQGSLGYT
- | TRBJ1-3 | - | TRBV7-2 | ASSLVGGRNTIY
- | TRBJ1-5 | - | TRBV30 | AWSELRGQPQH
- | TRBJ2-1 | - | TRBV23-1 | ASSLVIDLRGNEQF
- | TRBJ1-1 | - | TRBV10-1 | ASSVSGNTEAF
TRBD1 | TRBJ1-1 | - | TRBV11-2 | ASSGSGGMNTEAF
- | TRBJ2-1 | - | TRBV5-5 | ASSRDYRVNEQF
- | TRBJ1-2 | - | TRBV10-3 | AISPEEGNGYT
TRBD1 | TRBJ2-6 | few | TRBV6-1 | ASSGTGGLSGANVLT
TRBD1 | TRBJ2-7 | few | TRBV7-3 | ASSLRPPQRGQGAPFDEQY
TRBD1 | TRBJ2-2 | - | TRBV5-1 | ASSLTGGAMVYGELF
TRBD1 | TRBJ2-7 | once | TRBV27 | ASSLTGALLEQY
TRBD2 | TRBJ2-2 | - | TRBV27 | ASSWTSGGAGELF
- | TRBJ1-1 | - | TRBV19 | ASSPGRGRNTEAF
- | TRBJ2-2 | - | TRBV2 | ASSGALNTGELF
- | TRBJ1-2 | - | TRBV15 | ATSRESGGNYGYT
- | TRBJ2-1 | - | TRBV6-5 | ASSYWVRGRNEQF